The subject of this entry is one T cell receptor (beta chain). This sample was included in a study of cytomegalovirus exposure and HLA in healthy donors. The PCR ran on 60 Vbeta and 13 Jbeta primers. The table came from immunoSEQ multiplex PCR; TCRdb's copy has only in-frame clones and leaves some out. The sample consists of approximately 170,000 clones, around three quarters of them appearing once. Germline loops: CDR1 SNHLY, CDR2 FYNNEI. V was pared by 3 bases and J by 6 bases, with 12 bases between. The CDR3 has 14 residues. This clonotype was obtained from a man in his forties or fifties in good health and CMV-seronegative. The gene calls are TRBV2 and TRBJ1-5, with D tentatively TRBD1 (5 bases). The sample was PBMCs. CDR3 protein: CASSDRVESQPQHF. The CDR3 DNA sequence: TGTGCCAGCAGTGACAGGGTTGAAAGTCAGCCCCAGCATTTT.